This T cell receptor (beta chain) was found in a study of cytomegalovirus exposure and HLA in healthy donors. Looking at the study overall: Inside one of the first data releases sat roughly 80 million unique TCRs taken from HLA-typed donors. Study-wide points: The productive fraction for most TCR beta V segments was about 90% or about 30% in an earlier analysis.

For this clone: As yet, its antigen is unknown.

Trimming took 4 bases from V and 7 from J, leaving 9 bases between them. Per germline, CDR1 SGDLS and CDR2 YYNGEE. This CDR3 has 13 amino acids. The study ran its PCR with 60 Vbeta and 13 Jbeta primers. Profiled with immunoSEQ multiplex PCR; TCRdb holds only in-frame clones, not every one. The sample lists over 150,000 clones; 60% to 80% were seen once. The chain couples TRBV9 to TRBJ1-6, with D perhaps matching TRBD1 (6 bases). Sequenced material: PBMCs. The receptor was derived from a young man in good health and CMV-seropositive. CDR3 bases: TGTGCCAGCAGCCCTAGGGGGAATTCACCCCTCCACTTT. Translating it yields CASSPRGNSPLHF.